This TCR beta chain originates from a study of chemoradiotherapy in HPV16-positive cancers. TCRdb's copy holds only in-frame clones and misses some; the assay was immunoSEQ multiplex PCR. The sample shows tens of thousands of clones, around 87% of them seen only once. From germline, CDR1 is DFQATT and CDR2 SNEGSKA (reference sequence). Trimming shortened V by 6 bases and J by 4 bases, and 10 bases separated the two germline ends. The CDR3 runs to 11 residues. This TCR came from a human donor with HPV-associated anogenital cancer. Sequencing used blood, obtained from a patient who underwent chemoradiotherapy. This rearrangement joins TRBV20-1 to TRBJ2-7; D call uncertain. The CDR3 sequence is CSAVERYEQYF. Written as DNA, the CDR3 is TGCAGTGCCGTGGAGAGGTACGAGCAGTACTTC.